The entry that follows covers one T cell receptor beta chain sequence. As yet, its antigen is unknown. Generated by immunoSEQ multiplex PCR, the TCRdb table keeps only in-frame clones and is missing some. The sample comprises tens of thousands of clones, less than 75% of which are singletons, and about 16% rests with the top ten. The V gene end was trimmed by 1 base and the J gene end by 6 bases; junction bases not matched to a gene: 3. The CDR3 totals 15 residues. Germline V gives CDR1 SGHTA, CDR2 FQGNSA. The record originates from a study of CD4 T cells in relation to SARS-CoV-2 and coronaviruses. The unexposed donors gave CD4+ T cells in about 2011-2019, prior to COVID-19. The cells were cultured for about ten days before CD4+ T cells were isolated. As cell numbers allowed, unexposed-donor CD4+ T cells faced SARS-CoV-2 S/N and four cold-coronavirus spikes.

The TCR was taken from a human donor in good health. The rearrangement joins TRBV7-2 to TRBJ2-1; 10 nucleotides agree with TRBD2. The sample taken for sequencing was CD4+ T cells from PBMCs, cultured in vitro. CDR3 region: CASSLVPSGGNEQFF. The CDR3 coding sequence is TGTGCCAGCAGCTTAGTGCCTAGCGGGGGCAATGAGCAGTTCTTC.